This TCR beta chain was captured by sequencing in a study of blood T cells in healthy people across ages. Study results and caveats: Age showed a roughly linear inverse relationship with TCR beta diversity per million T cells.

Every sample yielded at least 7 million isolated PBMCs. This clonotype was picked up a small number of times. Its antigen is still unknown. The authors ran a second PCR of roughly 6 to 12 cycles using a sample-barcoded 5' primer and a J-beta primer mix. TCRdb analysed the 5' RACE reads with MiXCR anew, one entry per CDR3 protein. Of about 780,000 distinct CDR3 sequences detected, around half appear once; the ten largest clones hold less than 20%. The V end lost 5 bases, the J end lost 0 bases, and 12 bases lay between the germline ends. Germline CDR1 reads SGHTA; CDR2 reads FQGTGA. This CDR3 is 15 amino acids long.

Material: blood. The clonotype originates from a man aged 80 or over in good health. The V and J genes are TRBV7-3 and TRBJ2-3; the D is unclear. Here the CDR3 DNA reads TGTGCCAGCAGCCCGGGCCCCAAAAGCACAGATACGCAGTATTTT. This translates into CASSPGPKSTDTQYF.